The clone carrying this T cell receptor (beta chain) occurred a few times. Extraction of RNA preceded its reverse transcription into cDNA, which served as the sequencing template. The data were produced by immunoSEQ multiplex PCR, yet TCRdb's version contains in-frame clones alone and is incomplete. Here the sample spans 100,000 to 150,000 clones, 35% to 40% being singletons. The source of the sample is a study of CD8+ T cells in alopecia areata. CDR3 length: 16 amino acids. Germline assignment: CDR1 SGHRS and CDR2 YFSETQ. V shed 3 bases and J shed 1 base, with 15 bases lying between them. The rearrangement links TRBV5-1 to TRBJ2-3, with D perhaps TRBD1 (6 bases). The sample was CD4+ T cells sorted from blood. The sequence derives from a human donor with alopecia areata. The CDR3 sequence is CASSWEPGAGTDTQYF. The CDR3 nucleotides read TGCGCCAGCAGCTGGGAGCCAGGGGCCGGCACAGATACGCAGTATTTT.